These 17 T cell receptor beta chains came from one sample sequenced in a study of CD8 T cells in ankylosing spondylitis. Whole-study findings and limits: Typical of ankylosing spondylitis blood, it appeared, was a TCR beta motif of 7 or 8 highly homologous variants.

Their cognate antigens are unknown. MiXCR, run by TCRdb on the 5' RACE reads, gives a single entry per CDR3 protein. This sample has about 480,000 distinct CDR3 sequences, with approximately 17% found just once. The material sequenced was blood, either unsorted or a sorted T cell fraction (not recorded which). These receptors originate from a male donor with ankylosing spondylitis.

This clonotype was seen a handful of times. The genes are TRBV2 and TRBJ1-5; D is perhaps TRBD1 (5 bases). Trimming stripped 5 bases from V and 4 bases from J, with 12 bases between. The germline V gene encodes CDR1 SNHLY and CDR2 FYNNEI. The CDR3 has 14 amino acids. In DNA form, the CDR3 reads TGTGCCAGCAGTTCCTTGCGGGGGAATCAGCCCCAGCATTTT. It yields the protein CASSSLRGNQPQHF.

CDR3 in DNA: TGTGCCAGCAGCTTATTTAAACTAGCAAACTCTGGGGCCAACGTCCTGACTTTC. Translating gives CASSLFKLANSGANVLTF. The chain recombines TRBV11-2 with TRBJ2-6; D possibly corresponds to TRBD2 (6 bases). Germline V gene lookup returns CDR1 SGHAT and CDR2 FQNNGV. V lost 2 bases, J lost 0 bases, and 14 bases lay in between. The CDR3 sequence is 18 residues long.

The chain links TRBV7-6 to TRBJ2-2, with D possibly matching TRBD1 (5 bases). The ends were cut back, 1 base at V and 3 bases at J, with 12 bases in the middle. The CDR3 is 16 amino acids. Per the germline V gene, CDR1 is SGHVS and CDR2 is FNYEAQ. CDR3 amino acids: CASSLDIQVYTGELFF. DNA of the CDR3: TGTGCCAGCAGCTTAGATATACAGGTCTACACCGGGGAGCTGTTTTTT.

This clonotype was observed a handful of times. This chain connects TRBV7-2 to TRBJ1-1; D might be TRBD1 (5 bases). The CDR3 sequence is 15 residues long. Germline CDR1 reads SGHTA; CDR2 reads FQGNSA. V was pared by 4 bases and J by 1 base, with 13 bases between. This chain's CDR3 is CASSSNPGPNTEAFF. CDR3 bases: TGTGCCAGCAGCTCCAACCCAGGGCCGAACACTGAAGCTTTCTTT.

This clonotype has more than one count but fewer than ten. DNA of the CDR3: TGTGCCAGCAGCACCAAACAGGGGGGATACATGAACACTGAAGCTTTCTTT. Amino acids: CASSTKQGGYMNTEAFF. The rearrangement links TRBV27 to TRBJ1-1; 8 bases line up with TRBD1. Germline assignment: CDR1 MNHEY and CDR2 SMNVEV (reference sequence). This CDR3 has 17 residues. J was trimmed by 0 bases and V by 6 bases; bases with no gene match: 12.

The chain couples TRBV5-5 to TRBJ1-3; tentatively, D is TRBD1 (6 bases). There are 16 residues in the CDR3. Trimming removed 2 bases at V and 3 bases at J, with 15 bases between. CDR1 is SGHKS and CDR2 is YYEKEE in the germline V gene (reference sequence). This CDR3 reads CASSFTGLSSGNTIYF. CDR3 DNA: TGTGCCAGCAGCTTCACAGGGTTGTCCAGTGGAAACACCATATATTTT.

This rearrangement joins TRBV20-1 to TRBJ2-7; D ambiguous. V lost 5 bases and J lost 7, with 15 bases in between. The CDR3 totals 12 residues. CDR1 is DFQATT and CDR2 is SNEGSKA in the germline V gene (reference sequence). DNA of the CDR3: TGCAGTGCTTCGGACCACCTCAAGGAGCAGTACTTC. Its protein is CSASDHLKEQYF.

With regard to this clonotype: A much larger clone lies a single base off, so this may be a read error. The gene calls are TRBV6-2 or TRBV6-3 and TRBJ2-5; unclear D gene. V dropped 0 bases and J dropped 1 base, with 3 bases sitting between them. This CDR3 comprises 13 residues. Germline assignment: CDR1 MNHEY and CDR2 SVGEGT. The CDR3, as DNA: TGTGCCAGCAGTTACTCGACCCAAGAGACCCAGTACTTC. Translation: CASSYSTQETQYF.

Only a few counts were recorded for this clonotype. The chain uses TRBV20-1 and TRBJ2-2, with TRBD2 matching 9 bases. Unmatched junction bases numbered 18, after V lost 6 bases and J lost 7 bases. CDR1 and CDR2 from the germline V gene are DFQATT and SNEGSKA (reference sequence). The CDR3 extends over 17 amino acids. The CDR3 sequence: CSAPVVGGGAGVGELFF. The CDR3 DNA follows: TGCAGTGCCCCGGTGGTTGGCGGGGGGGCCGGGGTCGGGGAGCTGTTTTTT.

CDR3 nucleotide sequence: TGTGCCAGCCGCTTAGCGGGAGTTGGCAACGAGCAGTACTTC. It is translated as CASRLAGVGNEQYF. The chain couples TRBV12-3 or TRBV12-4 to TRBJ2-7; the match to TRBD2 covers 9 bases. CDR3 length: 14 residues. V lost 8 bases to trimming and J lost 5 bases; unmatched junction nucleotides: 10.

This clonotype has a count of ten or more. The chain carries TRBV12-3 or TRBV12-4 and TRBJ1-1; D perhaps matches TRBD1 (6 bases). This CDR3 has 12 residues. The V end was cut by 6 bases, the J end by 7 bases, with 12 bases between. In DNA, the CDR3 is TGTGCCAGCAGACAAGGACAGCTTGAAGCTTTCTTT. The encoded protein is CASRQGQLEAFF.

This rearrangement joins TRBV25-1 to TRBJ1-5; a weak D match, TRBD1 (5 bases). V lost 2 bases and J lost 5, with 13 bases in between. The CDR3 is 15 residues long. Germline CDR1 is MGHDK and CDR2 is SYGVNS. In nucleotides, the CDR3 is TGTGCCAGCAGTGAAGGGGGTGGGTGGGATCAGCCCCAGCATTTT. This translates into CASSEGGGWDQPQHF.

In this sample, this clonotype turned up a few times. The chain links TRBV10-2 to TRBJ1-1, with a weak D call TRBD1 (6 bases). Between the trimmed V and J ends, which lost 8 bases and 6 bases, there was a span of 16 bases. The germline CDR1 and CDR2 sequences are WSHSY and SAAADI. The length of the CDR3 is 13 residues. CDR3 region: CASRGGQDPEAFF. The CDR3 DNA follows: TGCGCCAGCCGCGGGGGGCAGGACCCTGAAGCTTTCTTT.

The gene calls are TRBV4-3 and TRBJ2-6; 13 nucleotides agree with TRBD2. V was pared by 6 bases and J by 3 bases, with 5 bases of the junction left unmatched. Germline CDR1 is LGHNA and CDR2 is YSLEER. The CDR3 consists of 17 residues. CDR3 nucleotide sequence: TGCGCCAGCAGTCTAGGACTAGCGGGAGATGGGGCCAACGTCCTGACTTTC. It translates to CASSLGLAGDGANVLTF.

This clonotype has more than one count but fewer than ten. This chain links TRBV5-5 with TRBJ2-5; no clear D gene. Deletions cut 1 base from V and 2 bases from J, with 9 bases between. Germline CDR1 and CDR2: SGHKS and YYEKEE (reference sequence). This CDR3 has 14 residues. CDR3 residues: CASSLMQKQETQYF. CDR3 in DNA: TGTGCCAGCAGCTTGATGCAGAAACAAGAGACCCAGTACTTC.

This clonotype has at least ten counts. The chain uses TRBV12-3 or TRBV12-4 and TRBJ2-1, with D unclear. The CDR3 is 14 residues long. The V end lost 2 bases, the J end lost 2 bases, and 7 bases lay between the germline ends. CDR3 residues: CASSLKPTYNEQFF. The CDR3 DNA reads as TGTGCCAGCAGTTTAAAGCCTACCTACAATGAGCAGTTCTTC.

This clonotype turned up a few times. V gene TRBV5-6 combines with J gene TRBJ2-1; 10 nucleotides match TRBD2. V trimming: 5 bases; J trimming: 7 bases; junction bases outside the gene matches: 6. The CDR3 is 14 amino acids. Per the germline V gene, CDR1 is SGHDT and CDR2 is YYEEEE. In DNA, the CDR3 is TGTGCCAGCAGTTCGCTAGCGGGAGTTAATGAGCAGTTCTTC. It is translated as CASSSLAGVNEQFF.